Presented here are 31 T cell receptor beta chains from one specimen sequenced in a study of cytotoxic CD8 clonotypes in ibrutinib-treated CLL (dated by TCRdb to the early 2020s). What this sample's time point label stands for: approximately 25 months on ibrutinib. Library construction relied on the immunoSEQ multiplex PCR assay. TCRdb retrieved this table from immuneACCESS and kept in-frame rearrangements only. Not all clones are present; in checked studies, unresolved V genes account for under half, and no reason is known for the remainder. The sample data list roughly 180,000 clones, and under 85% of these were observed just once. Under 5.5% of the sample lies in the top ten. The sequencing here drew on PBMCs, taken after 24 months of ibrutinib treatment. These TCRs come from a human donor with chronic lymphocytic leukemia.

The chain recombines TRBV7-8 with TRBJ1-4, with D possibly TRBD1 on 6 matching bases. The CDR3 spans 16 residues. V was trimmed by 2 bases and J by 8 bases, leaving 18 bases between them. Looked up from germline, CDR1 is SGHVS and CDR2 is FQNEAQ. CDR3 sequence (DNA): TGTGCCAGCAGCTTAACAGGGCGGGTAAAAGGGGAAAAACTGTTTTTT. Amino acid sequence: CASSLTGRVKGEKLFF.

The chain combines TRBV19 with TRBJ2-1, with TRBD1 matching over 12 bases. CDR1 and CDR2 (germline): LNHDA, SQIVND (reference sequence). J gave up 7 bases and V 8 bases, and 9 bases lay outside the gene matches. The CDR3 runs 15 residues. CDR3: CASQSGTGGENEQFF. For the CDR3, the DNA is TGTGCCAGTCAATCCGGGACAGGGGGCGAAAATGAGCAGTTCTTC.

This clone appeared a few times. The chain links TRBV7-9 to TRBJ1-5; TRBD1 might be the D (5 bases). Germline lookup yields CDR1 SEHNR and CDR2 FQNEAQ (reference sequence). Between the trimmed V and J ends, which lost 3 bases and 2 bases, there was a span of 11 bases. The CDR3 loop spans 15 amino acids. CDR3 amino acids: CASSLGQGRNQPQHF. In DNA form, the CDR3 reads TGTGCCAGCAGCTTGGGTCAGGGCCGCAATCAGCCCCAGCATTTT.

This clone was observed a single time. CDR3: CASSKNKNTEAFF. CDR3 nucleotide sequence: TGTGCCAGCAGCAAAAACAAGAACACTGAAGCTTTCTTT. V and J are TRBV7-3 and TRBJ1-1; D uncertain. V was clipped by 5 bases and J by 1 base, with 8 bases between them. The CDR3 loop spans 13 amino acids. Germline V lookup: CDR1 SGHTA, CDR2 FQGTGA. Filled out from reference TRBV7-3 and TRBJ1-1, the complete variable domain reads GAGVSQTPSNKVTEKGKYVELRCDPISGHTALYWYRQSLGQGPEFLIYFQGTGAADDSGLPNDRFFAVRPEGSVSTLKIQRTERGDSAVYLCASSKNKNTEAFFGQGTRLTVV.

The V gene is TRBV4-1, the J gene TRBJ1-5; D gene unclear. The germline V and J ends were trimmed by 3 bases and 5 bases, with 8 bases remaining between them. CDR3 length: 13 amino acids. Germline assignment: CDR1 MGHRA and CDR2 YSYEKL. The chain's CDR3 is CASSQQSYQPQHF. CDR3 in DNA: TGCGCCAGCAGCCAGCAATCGTATCAGCCCCAGCATTTT.

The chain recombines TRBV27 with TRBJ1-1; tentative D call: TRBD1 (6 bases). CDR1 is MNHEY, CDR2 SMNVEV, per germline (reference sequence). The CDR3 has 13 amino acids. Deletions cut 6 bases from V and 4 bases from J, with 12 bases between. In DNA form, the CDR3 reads TGTGCCAGCAGAACGTGGGGGCTCACTGAAGCTTTCTTT. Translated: CASRTWGLTEAFF.

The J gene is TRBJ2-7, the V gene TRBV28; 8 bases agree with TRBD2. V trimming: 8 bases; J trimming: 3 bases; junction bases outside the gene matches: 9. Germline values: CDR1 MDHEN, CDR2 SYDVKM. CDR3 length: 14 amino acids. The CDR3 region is CASGASGRGYEQYF. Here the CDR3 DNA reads TGTGCCAGCGGGGCCAGCGGGAGAGGCTACGAGCAGTACTTC.

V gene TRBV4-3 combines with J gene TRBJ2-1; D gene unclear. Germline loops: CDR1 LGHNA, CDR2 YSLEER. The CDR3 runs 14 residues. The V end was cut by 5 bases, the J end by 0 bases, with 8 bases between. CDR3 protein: CASSLKSSYNEQFF. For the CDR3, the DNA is TGCGCCAGCAGCTTGAAAAGCTCCTACAATGAGCAGTTCTTC.

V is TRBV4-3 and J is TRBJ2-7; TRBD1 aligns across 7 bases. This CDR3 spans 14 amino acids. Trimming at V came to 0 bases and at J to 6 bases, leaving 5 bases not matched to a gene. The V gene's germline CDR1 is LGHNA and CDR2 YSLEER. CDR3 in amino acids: CASSQDLAGGEQYF. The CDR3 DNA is TGCGCCAGCAGCCAAGATCTGGCAGGGGGCGAGCAGTACTTC.

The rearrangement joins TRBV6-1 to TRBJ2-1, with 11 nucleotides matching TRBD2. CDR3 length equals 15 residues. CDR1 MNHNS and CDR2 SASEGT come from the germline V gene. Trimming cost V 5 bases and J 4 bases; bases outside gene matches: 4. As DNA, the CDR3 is TGTGCCAGCAGTCGGGGACTAGCGGTTTACAATGAGCAGTTCTTC. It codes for CASSRGLAVYNEQFF.

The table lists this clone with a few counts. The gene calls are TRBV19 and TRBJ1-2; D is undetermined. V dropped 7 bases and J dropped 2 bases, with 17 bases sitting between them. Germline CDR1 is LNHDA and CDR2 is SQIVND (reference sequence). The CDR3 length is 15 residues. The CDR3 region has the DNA TGTGCCAGTACGCTCTATGGCGAAGGGAACTATGGCTACACCTTC. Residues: CASTLYGEGNYGYTF. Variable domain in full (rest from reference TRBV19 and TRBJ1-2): DGGITQSPKYLFRKEGQNVTLSCEQNLNHDAMYWYRQDPGQGLRLIYYSQIVNDFQKGDIAEGYSVSREKKESFPLTVTSAQKNPTAFYLCASTLYGEGNYGYTFGSGTRLTVV.

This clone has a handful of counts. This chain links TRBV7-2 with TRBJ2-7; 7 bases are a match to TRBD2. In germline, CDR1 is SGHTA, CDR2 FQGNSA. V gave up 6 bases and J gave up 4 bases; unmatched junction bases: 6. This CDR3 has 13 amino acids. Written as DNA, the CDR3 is TGTGCCAGCAGTCGTAGCGGGCCATACGAGCAGTACTTC. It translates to CASSRSGPYEQYF.

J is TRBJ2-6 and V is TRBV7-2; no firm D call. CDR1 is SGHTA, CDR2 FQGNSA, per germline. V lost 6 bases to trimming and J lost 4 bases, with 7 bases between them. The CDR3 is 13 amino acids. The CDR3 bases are TGTGCCAGCAGAATCACCGGGGCCAACGTCCTGACTTTC. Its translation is CASRITGANVLTF.

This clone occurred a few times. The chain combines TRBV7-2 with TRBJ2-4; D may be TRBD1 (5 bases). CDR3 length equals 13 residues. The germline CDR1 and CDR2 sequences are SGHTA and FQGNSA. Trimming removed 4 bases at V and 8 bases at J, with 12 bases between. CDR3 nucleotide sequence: TGTGCCAGCAGCTCCCTCCAGGGCGACATTCAGTACTTC. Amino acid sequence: CASSSLQGDIQYF.

CDR3 protein: CASSLGSAGAYEQYF. The CDR3 DNA reads TGTGCCAGCAGCTTAGGGTCGGCAGGGGCCTACGAGCAGTACTTC. J is TRBJ2-7 and V is TRBV7-2, with a weak D call TRBD1 (6 bases). V was pared by 1 base and J by 2 bases, with 12 bases between. Germline lookup yields CDR1 SGHTA and CDR2 FQGNSA. The CDR3 totals 15 residues.

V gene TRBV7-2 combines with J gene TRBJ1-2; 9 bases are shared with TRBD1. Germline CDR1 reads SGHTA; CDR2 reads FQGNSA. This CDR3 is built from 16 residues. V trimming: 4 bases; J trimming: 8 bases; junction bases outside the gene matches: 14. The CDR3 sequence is CASSSNRDRVSLGYTF. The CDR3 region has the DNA TGTGCCAGCAGCTCGAACCGGGACAGGGTTTCTCTGGGCTACACCTTC.

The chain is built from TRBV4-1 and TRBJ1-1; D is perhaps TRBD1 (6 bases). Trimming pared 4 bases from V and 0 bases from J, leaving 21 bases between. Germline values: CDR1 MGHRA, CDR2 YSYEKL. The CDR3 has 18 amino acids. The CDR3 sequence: CASSPAWGGLSMNTEAFF. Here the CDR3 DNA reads TGCGCCAGCAGCCCCGCTTGGGGGGGGCTCTCCATGAACACTGAAGCTTTCTTT.

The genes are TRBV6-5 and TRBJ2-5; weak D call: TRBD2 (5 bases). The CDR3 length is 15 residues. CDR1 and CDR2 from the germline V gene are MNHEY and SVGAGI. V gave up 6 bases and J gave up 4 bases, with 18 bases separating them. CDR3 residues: CASRQTGGGGETQYF. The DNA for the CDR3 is TGTGCCAGCAGACAGACTGGCGGAGGTGGAGAGACCCAGTACTTC.

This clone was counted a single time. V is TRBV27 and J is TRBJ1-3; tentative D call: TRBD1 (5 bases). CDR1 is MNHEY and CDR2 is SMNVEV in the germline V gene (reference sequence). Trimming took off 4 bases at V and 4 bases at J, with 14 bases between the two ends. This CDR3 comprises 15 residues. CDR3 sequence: CASSSPAAGGNTIYF. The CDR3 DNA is TGTGCCAGCAGTTCCCCAGCGGCAGGGGGAAACACCATATATTTT.

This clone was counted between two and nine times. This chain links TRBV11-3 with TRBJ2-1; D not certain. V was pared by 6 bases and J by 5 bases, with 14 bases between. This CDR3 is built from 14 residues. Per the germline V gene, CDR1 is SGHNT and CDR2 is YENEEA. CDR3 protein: CASSPSSAHNEQFF. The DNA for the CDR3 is TGTGCCAGCAGTCCTAGTTCCGCCCACAATGAGCAGTTCTTC.

The CDR3: CASSRQANQPQHF. CDR3 nucleotides: TGTGCCAGCTCCAGACAGGCCAATCAGCCCCAGCATTTT. This sequence joins TRBV2 and TRBJ1-5; perhaps TRBD1 as D (6 bases). CDR1 is SNHLY, CDR2 FYNNEI, per germline. The CDR3 sequence is 13 residues long. The V end was cut by 8 bases, the J end by 3 bases, with 11 bases between. The complete variable domain, with remaining parts taken from reference TRBV2 and TRBJ1-5, reads EPEVTQTPSHQVTQMGQEVILRCVPISNHLYFYWYRQILGQKVEFLVSFYNNEISEKSEIFDDQFSVERPDGSNFTLKIRSTKLEDSAMYFCASSRQANQPQHFGDGTRLSIL.

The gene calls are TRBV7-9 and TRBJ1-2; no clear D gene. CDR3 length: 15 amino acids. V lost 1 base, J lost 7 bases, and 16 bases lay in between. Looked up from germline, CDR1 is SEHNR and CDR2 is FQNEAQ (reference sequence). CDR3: CASSLVMRSGSGYTF. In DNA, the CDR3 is TGTGCCAGCAGCTTAGTCATGAGGAGTGGAAGTGGCTACACCTTC.

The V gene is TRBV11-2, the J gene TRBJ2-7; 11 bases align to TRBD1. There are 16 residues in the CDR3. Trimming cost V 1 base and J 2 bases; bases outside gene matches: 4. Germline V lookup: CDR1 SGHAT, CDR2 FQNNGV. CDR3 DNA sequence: TGTGCCAGCAGCTTAGTAGTGGGACAGGGGGCCTACGAGCAGTACTTC. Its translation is CASSLVVGQGAYEQYF.

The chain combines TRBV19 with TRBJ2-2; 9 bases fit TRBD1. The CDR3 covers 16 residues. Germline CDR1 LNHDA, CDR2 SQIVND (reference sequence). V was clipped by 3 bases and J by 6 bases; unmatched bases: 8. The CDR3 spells CASSIGGTGRPGELFF. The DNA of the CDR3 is TGTGCCAGTAGTATTGGTGGGACAGGGAGGCCCGGGGAGCTGTTTTTT. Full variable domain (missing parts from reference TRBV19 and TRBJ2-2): DGGITQSPKYLFRKEGQNVTLSCEQNLNHDAMYWYRQDPGQGLRLIYYSQIVNDFQKGDIAEGYSVSREKKESFPLTVTSAQKNPTAFYLCASSIGGTGRPGELFFGEGSRLTVL.

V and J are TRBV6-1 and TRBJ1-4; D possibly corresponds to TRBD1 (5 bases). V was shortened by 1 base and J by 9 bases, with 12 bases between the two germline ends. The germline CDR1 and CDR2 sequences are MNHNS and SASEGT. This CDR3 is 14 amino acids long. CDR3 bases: TGTGCCAGCAGTGAAGGGGGGGGAGTTAAAAAACTGTTTTTT. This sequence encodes CASSEGGGVKKLFF.

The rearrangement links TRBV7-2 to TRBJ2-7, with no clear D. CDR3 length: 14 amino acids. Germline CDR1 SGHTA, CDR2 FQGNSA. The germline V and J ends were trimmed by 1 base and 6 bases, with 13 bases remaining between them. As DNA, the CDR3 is TGTGCCAGCAGCTTAGGGGCCCTGTCGGGCGAGCAGTACTTC. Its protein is CASSLGALSGEQYF.

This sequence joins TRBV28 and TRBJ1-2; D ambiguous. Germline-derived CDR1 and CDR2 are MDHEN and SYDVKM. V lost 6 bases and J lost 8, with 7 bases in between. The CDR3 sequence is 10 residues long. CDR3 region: CASRRGGYTF. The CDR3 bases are TGTGCCAGCAGGAGAGGGGGCTACACCTTC.

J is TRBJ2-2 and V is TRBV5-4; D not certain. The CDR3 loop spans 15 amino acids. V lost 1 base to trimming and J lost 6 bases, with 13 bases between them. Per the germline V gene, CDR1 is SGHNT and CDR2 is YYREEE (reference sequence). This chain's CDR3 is CASSLIGAVAGELFF. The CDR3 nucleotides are TGTGCCAGCAGCTTGATAGGTGCGGTCGCCGGGGAGCTGTTTTTT.

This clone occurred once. The CDR3 protein is CASFGIDEKLFF. In DNA form, the CDR3 reads TGCGCCAGCTTTGGTATTGATGAAAAACTGTTTTTT. This chain joins TRBV5-1 and TRBJ1-4; D not resolved. Per germline, CDR1 SGHRS and CDR2 YFSETQ. There are 12 residues in the CDR3. V was cut by 7 bases and J by 6 bases, with 10 bases left in between. The full variable domain, with the rest looked up from reference TRBV5-1 and TRBJ1-4, is KAGVTQTPRYLIKTRGQQVTLSCSPISGHRSVSWYQQTPGQGLQFLFEYFSETQRNKGNFPGRFSGRQFSNSRSEMNVSTLELGDSALYLCASFGIDEKLFFGSGTQLSVL.

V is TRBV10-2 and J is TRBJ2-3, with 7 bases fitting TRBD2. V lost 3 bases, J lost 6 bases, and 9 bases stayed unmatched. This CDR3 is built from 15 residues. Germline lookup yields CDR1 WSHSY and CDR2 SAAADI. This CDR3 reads CASSDSPAGSDTQYF. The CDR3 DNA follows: TGCGCCAGCAGTGATAGCCCAGCGGGAAGCGATACGCAGTATTTT.

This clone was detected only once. CDR3 bases: TGTGCCAGCAGCTTAGGAGACACTAGCGGGAGGGAATGGTTCTTC. It encodes CASSLGDTSGREWFF. The gene calls are TRBV7-9 and TRBJ2-1; 13 positions match TRBD2. Germline V CDR1 and CDR2: SEHNR, FQNEAQ (reference sequence). Losses at the gene ends were 1 base for V and 15 bases for J; bases not matched to a gene: 9. This CDR3 comprises 15 residues.